The 14 T cell receptor beta chains below come from one sample, sequenced in a study of blood T cell repertoires in COVID-19 (TCRdb year 2020). Receptors were amplified or captured by the immunoSEQ multiplex PCR assay. As stored in TCRdb, this immuneACCESS dataset retains in-frame rearrangements with V and J assigned. A fraction of the clones does not appear; measured against another copy, unresolved V genes explain less than half of the discrepancy, and the remainder lacks a known reason. This sample gives around 190,000 clones in total; 85% to 90% of them show up just once. The top ten hold less than 5.5% of the sample. Sequencing was done on a sample of peripheral blood. These receptors were taken from a human donor in a cohort sampled during active COVID-19.

This clone was observed once. The V gene is TRBV6-2 or TRBV6-3, the J gene TRBJ2-5, with TRBD2 matching over 11 bases. The germline V gene encodes CDR1 MNHEY and CDR2 SVGEGT. V was pared by 6 bases and J by 5 bases, with 8 bases of the junction left unmatched. This CDR3 spans 15 amino acids. Written as DNA, the CDR3 is TGTGCCAGCAGCCATAGCGGGGGGGCCTGGGAGACCCAGTACTTC. It codes for CASSHSGGAWETQYF.

V is TRBV7-9 and J is TRBJ2-1; a weak D match, TRBD1 (6 bases). With 4 bases removed from V and 5 bases from J, the gap between germline ends came to 15 bases. This CDR3 is 15 amino acids long. The germline V gene has CDR1 SEHNR and CDR2 FQNEAQ (reference sequence). The chain's CDR3 is CASSSNVGGDNEQFF. For the CDR3, the DNA is TGTGCCAGCAGCTCTAACGTAGGGGGAGACAATGAGCAGTTCTTC.

This chain joins TRBV7-8 and TRBJ2-3, with TRBD2 matching over 12 bases. The CDR3 spans 15 residues. With V trimmed by 5 bases and J by 6 bases, 6 bases remained unmatched. CDR1 and CDR2 (germline): SGHVS, FQNEAQ. The CDR3 protein is CASSQRLAGVDTQYF. CDR3 bases: TGTGCCAGCAGCCAAAGACTAGCGGGAGTTGATACGCAGTATTTT. The complete variable domain, with remaining parts taken from reference TRBV7-8 and TRBJ2-3, reads GAGVSQSPRYKVAKRGQDVALRCDPISGHVSLFWYQQALGQGPEFLTYFQNEAQLDKSGLPSDRFFAERPEGSVSTLKIQRTQQEDSAVYLCASSQRLAGVDTQYFGPGTRLTVL.

The chain recombines TRBV7-9 with TRBJ2-7; D perhaps matches TRBD2 (7 bases). V was cut by 5 bases and J by 0 bases, with 20 bases left in between. The CDR3 runs 17 residues. CDR1 and CDR2 from the germline V gene are SEHNR and FQNEAQ (reference sequence). The CDR3 protein is CASSPLSGGGGSYEQYF. The CDR3, as DNA: TGTGCCAGCAGCCCCTTATCGGGGGGAGGGGGCTCCTACGAGCAGTACTTC.

This chain links TRBV5-1 with TRBJ2-3; D might be TRBD2 (6 bases). V was pared by 4 bases and J by 5 bases, with 14 bases between. The CDR3 consists of 14 residues. Germline values: CDR1 SGHRS, CDR2 YFSETQ. As DNA, the CDR3 is TGCGCCAGCAGCCCCGGGACCGGGAGAGATACGCAGTATTTT. It codes for CASSPGTGRDTQYF.

The rearrangement uses TRBV10-2 and TRBJ1-6; D ambiguous. Between the trimmed V and J ends, which lost 2 bases and 6 bases, there was a span of 8 bases. Germline CDR1 is WSHSY and CDR2 is SAAADI. This CDR3 is 14 amino acids long. CDR3 nucleotide sequence: TGCGCCAGCAGTGAGATACAGACTAATTCACCCCTCCACTTT. The encoded protein is CASSEIQTNSPLHF.

The chain employs TRBV13 and TRBJ2-1; 9 positions match TRBD2. V lost 1 base to trimming and J lost 3 bases; unmatched junction nucleotides: 4. Germline CDR1 is PRHDT and CDR2 is FYEKMQ (reference sequence). The CDR3 totals 16 residues. The DNA for the CDR3 is TGTGCCAGCAGCTTAGCCCCTAGCGGGATCTACAATGAGCAGTTCTTC. It is translated as CASSLAPSGIYNEQFF.

The rearrangement joins TRBV10-2 to TRBJ1-4; D is ambiguous. V lost 0 bases, J lost 7 bases, and 12 bases lay in between. The CDR3 spans 15 residues. CDR1 and CDR2 (germline): WSHSY, SAAADI. CDR3 residues: CASSESKGGGEKLFF. The CDR3 DNA follows: TGCGCCAGCAGTGAGTCGAAGGGAGGAGGTGAAAAACTGTTTTTT.

The chain couples TRBV18 to TRBJ1-2, with no clear D. Looked up from germline, CDR1 is KGHSH and CDR2 is LQKENI. Between the trimmed V and J ends, which lost 4 bases and 3 bases, there was a span of 12 bases. The CDR3 loop spans 14 amino acids. CDR3 sequence: CASSRAVGDYGYTF. The CDR3 nucleotides are TGTGCCAGCTCACGGGCAGTGGGTGACTATGGCTACACCTTC. Together with reference TRBV18 and TRBJ1-2, the CDR3 gives the full variable domain: NAGVMQNPRHLVRRRGQEARLRCSPMKGHSHVYWYRQLPEEGLKFMVYLQKENIIDESGMPKERFSAEFPKEGPSILRIQQVVRGDSAAYFCASSRAVGDYGYTFGSGTRLTVV.

V gene TRBV24-1 combines with J gene TRBJ2-7; 8 bases fit TRBD1. With 2 bases clipped from V and 4 bases from J, the junction kept 6 bases outside the gene matches. There are 15 residues in the CDR3. Germline values: CDR1 KGHDR, CDR2 SFDVKD. In nucleotides, the CDR3 is TGTGCCACCAGTGATTGGGCAGGGGGCGGATACGAGCAGTACTTC. It is translated as CATSDWAGGGYEQYF.

The chain couples TRBV19 to TRBJ1-5; D not certain. The CDR3 extends over 14 amino acids. V shed 0 bases and J shed 0 bases, with 3 bases lying between them. Germline CDR1 is LNHDA and CDR2 is SQIVND (reference sequence). The CDR3 bases are TGTGCCAGTAGTATAGACAATAGCAATCAGCCCCAGCATTTT. Protein: CASSIDNSNQPQHF.

The chain joins TRBV18 to TRBJ1-1, with TRBD1 identical over 8 bases. The CDR3 covers 13 residues. Germline V gives CDR1 KGHSH, CDR2 LQKENI. Germline trimming cut 3 bases from V and 6 bases from J; bases unmatched to any gene: 3. The CDR3 reads CASSPDRDAEAFF. The CDR3 region has the DNA TGTGCCAGCTCACCGGACAGGGACGCTGAAGCTTTCTTT. Supplemented by reference TRBV18 and TRBJ1-1, the full variable domain reads NAGVMQNPRHLVRRRGQEARLRCSPMKGHSHVYWYRQLPEEGLKFMVYLQKENIIDESGMPKERFSAEFPKEGPSILRIQQVVRGDSAAYFCASSPDRDAEAFFGQGTRLTVV.

The chain carries TRBV21-1 and TRBJ2-3; whether TRBD1, the table's D call, matches the DNA was not checked. TRBV21-1 corresponds to a pseudogene. This CDR3 is built from 14 residues. The CDR3 DNA sequence: TGTGCCAGCAGTATACAGGGTCGAGCGGATACGCAGTATTTT. This sequence encodes CASSIQGRADTQYF.

J is TRBJ2-5 and V is TRBV6-5; 10 bases align to TRBD1. J gave up 5 bases and V 10 bases, and 7 bases lay outside the gene matches. Germline loops: CDR1 MNHEY, CDR2 SVGAGI. The CDR3 runs 13 residues. DNA for the CDR3: TGTGCCACAAACCGGGACAGGGGTGAGACCCAGTACTTC. It encodes CATNRDRGETQYF.